These 25 T cell receptor beta chains share one sample of origin, sequenced in a study of CD8+ T cells in alopecia areata. Indicated treatment: oral pan-JAK inhibitor, 5-10 mg twice daily. Collected material from alopecia areata patients comprised lesional scalp punch biopsies and peripheral blood. Extraction and reverse transcription of RNA yielded cDNA as the sequencing template. The protocol was immunoSEQ multiplex PCR, while the TCRdb copy is restricted to in-frame clones and leaves out a portion. The table lists 4,000 to 4,500 clones, 69% of them singletons. Sequences were derived from skin, sampled at week 24, from a patient treated with tofacitinib. The receptors shown here come from a human donor with alopecia areata.

This chain links TRBV10-3 with TRBJ2-7; D may be TRBD1 (5 bases). The V end was cut by 0 bases, the J end by 0 bases, with 9 bases between. The germline V gene has CDR1 ENHRY and CDR2 SYGVKD. The length of the CDR3 is 15 residues. CDR3 in amino acids: CAISESRQSSYEQYF. The CDR3 region has the DNA TGTGCCATCAGTGAGTCGCGACAGTCCTCCTACGAGCAGTACTTC.

This clone was observed once. The rearrangement links TRBV6-1 to TRBJ2-2; no reliable D call. The CDR3 is 11 residues long. The germline V gene has CDR1 MNHNS and CDR2 SASEGT. Deletions cut 5 bases from V and 6 bases from J, with 4 bases between. The DNA for the CDR3 is TGTGCCAGCAGTTCCTCCGGGGAGCTGTTTTTT. This codes for CASSSSGELFF.

J is TRBJ1-1 and V is TRBV5-1; D might be TRBD1 (6 bases). This CDR3 has 17 residues. Trimming removed 0 bases at V and 0 bases at J, with 15 bases between. Germline CDR1 and CDR2: SGHRS and YFSETQ. CDR3 region: CASSLVGGGPLNTEAFF. The CDR3, as DNA: TGCGCCAGCAGCTTGGTTGGCGGGGGCCCTCTGAACACTGAAGCTTTCTTT.

The rearrangement uses TRBV7-2 and TRBJ2-3; 7 nucleotides line up with TRBD1. The CDR3 spans 16 residues. V lost 1 base and J lost 3; bases outside the gene matches: 7. Germline V gene sequence: CDR1 SGHTA, CDR2 FQGNSA. Here the CDR3 reads CASSLGDRVWTDTQYF. CDR3 nucleotides: TGTGCCAGCAGCTTAGGCGACAGGGTTTGGACAGATACGCAGTATTTT.

This chain connects TRBV5-1 to TRBJ1-1; 7 nucleotides line up with TRBD1. Germline CDR1 is SGHRS and CDR2 is YFSETQ. This CDR3 spans 16 amino acids. With 4 bases clipped from V and 2 bases from J, the junction kept 11 bases outside the gene matches. DNA of the CDR3: TGCGCCAGCAGCCCCGGAAAGACAGGGACTAACACTGAAGCTTTCTTT. It encodes CASSPGKTGTNTEAFF.

The genes are TRBV7-3 and TRBJ1-1; 10 nucleotides align to TRBD1. Losses at the gene ends were 5 bases for V and 1 base for J; bases not matched to a gene: 7. The CDR3 consists of 16 residues. Germline lookup yields CDR1 SGHTA and CDR2 FQGTGA. The CDR3 reads CASSDRDRGGNTEAFF. The CDR3 DNA reads as TGTGCCAGCAGCGACCGGGACAGGGGAGGGAACACTGAAGCTTTCTTT.

CDR3 protein: CASSVRTSAAGELFF. CDR3 sequence (DNA): TGTGCCAGCAGCGTCCGGACAAGCGCAGCCGGGGAGCTGTTTTTT. The chain uses TRBV9 and TRBJ2-2; maybe TRBD1 (5 bases). CDR1 is SGDLS and CDR2 is YYNGEE in the germline V gene. Trimming stripped 2 bases from V and 6 bases from J, with 14 bases between. CDR3 length equals 15 residues.

This chain uses TRBV5-4 with TRBJ2-3; 10 nucleotides align to TRBD2. CDR3 size: 16 residues. With 0 bases clipped from V and 6 bases from J, the junction kept 7 bases outside the gene matches. Germline loops: CDR1 SGHNT, CDR2 YYREEE (reference sequence). This CDR3 reads CASSLEPSGGRDTQYF. DNA for the CDR3: TGTGCCAGCAGCTTGGAGCCTAGCGGGGGCAGGGATACGCAGTATTTT.

The rearrangement uses TRBV19 and TRBJ2-5, with D maybe TRBD2 (6 bases). This CDR3 has 14 residues. V lost 5 bases and J 1 base, leaving 11 bases between the germline ends. Germline V gives CDR1 LNHDA, CDR2 SQIVND (reference sequence). CDR3 bases: TGTGCCAGTAGTGTCTCCGGGAGCCAAGAGACCCAGTACTTC. Encoded protein: CASSVSGSQETQYF.

The chain couples TRBV11-2 to TRBJ2-7; D is possibly TRBD2 (6 bases). With 0 bases removed from V and 7 bases from J, the gap between germline ends came to 10 bases. CDR1 SGHAT and CDR2 FQNNGV come from the germline V gene. The CDR3 covers 13 residues. The CDR3 DNA follows: TGTGCCAGCAGCTTAGACAGGGAGGATGAGCAGTACTTC. This codes for CASSLDREDEQYF. Combining the CDR3 with reference TRBV11-2 and TRBJ2-7 gives the whole variable domain EAGVAQSPRYKIIEKRQSVAFWCNPISGHATLYWYQQILGQGPKLLIQFQNNGVVDDSQLPKDRFSAERLKGVDSTLKIQPAKLEDSAVYLCASSLDREDEQYFGPGTRLTVT.

The chain recombines TRBV9 with TRBJ1-3, with a tentative D call TRBD1 (5 bases). V lost 2 bases to trimming and J lost 0 bases, with 12 bases between them. The CDR3 runs to 16 residues. Germline V gene data show CDR1 as SGDLS and CDR2 as YYNGEE. DNA of the CDR3: TGTGCCAGCAGCGTCGACAGACCTAGCTCTGGAAACACCATATATTTT. Translating gives CASSVDRPSSGNTIYF.

CDR3 bases: TGCGCCAGCAGCTTGGGGACTAGGGCCCCGGGGGAGACCCAGTACTTC. The encoded protein is CASSLGTRAPGETQYF. The V gene is TRBV5-1, the J gene TRBJ2-5; the match to TRBD2 covers 7 bases. CDR1 SGHRS and CDR2 YFSETQ come from the germline V gene. The CDR3 has 16 residues. Trimming at V came to 0 bases and at J to 5 bases, leaving 10 bases not matched to a gene. Combining the CDR3 with reference TRBV5-1 and TRBJ2-5 gives the whole variable domain KAGVTQTPRYLIKTRGQQVTLSCSPISGHRSVSWYQQTPGQGLQFLFEYFSETQRNKGNFPGRFSGRQFSNSRSEMNVSTLELGDSALYLCASSLGTRAPGETQYFGPGTRLLVL.

The chain couples TRBV7-6 to TRBJ2-5; TRBD2 matches 7 bases. The CDR3 totals 17 residues. V dropped 0 bases and J dropped 2; count of bases not matched to a gene: 9. Germline CDR1 and CDR2: SGHVS and FNYEAQ. The CDR3 here is CASSLATRLAPQETQYF. The CDR3 bases are TGTGCCAGCAGCTTAGCGACGAGACTAGCACCTCAAGAGACCCAGTACTTC.

The rearrangement joins TRBV4-3 to TRBJ1-2; no firm D call. The V end lost 0 bases, the J end lost 8 bases, and 16 bases lay between the germline ends. CDR3 length equals 15 residues. In germline, CDR1 is LGHNA, CDR2 YSLEER. CDR3: CASSQDRAGSRGYTF. The CDR3 coding sequence is TGCGCCAGCAGCCAAGACCGGGCGGGAAGCAGGGGCTACACCTTC.

This chain joins TRBV5-8 and TRBJ1-2; D remains ambiguous. V shed 1 base and J shed 8 bases, with 6 bases lying between them. CDR1 and CDR2 (germline): SGHTS, YDEGEE. This CDR3 contains 11 residues. The CDR3 here is CASSLLGGYTF. The CDR3 DNA follows: TGTGCCAGCAGCTTGTTGGGAGGCTACACCTTC. The variable domain in full, completed from reference TRBV5-8 and TRBJ1-2, reads EAGVTQSPTHLIKTRGQQATLRCSPISGHTSVYWYQQALGLGLQFLLWYDEGEERNRGNFPPRFSGRQFPNYSSELNVNALELEDSALYLCASSLLGGYTFGSGTRLTVV.

The CDR3: CAWMPKGTQYF. For the CDR3, the DNA is TGTGCCTGGATGCCCAAGGGGACCCAGTACTTC. The gene calls are TRBV30 and TRBJ2-5; no firm D call. V was clipped by 4 bases and J by 7 bases, with 10 bases between them. The CDR3 contains 11 residues. Germline V lookup: CDR1 GTSNPN, CDR2 SVGIG (reference sequence). The full variable domain, with the rest looked up from reference TRBV30 and TRBJ2-5, is SQTIHQWPATLVQPVGSPLSLECTVEGTSNPNLYWYRQAAGRGLQLLFYSVGIGQISSEVPQNLSASRPQDRQFILSSKKLLLSDSGFYLCAWMPKGTQYFGPGTRLLVL.

V usage is TRBV14 and J usage is TRBJ1-5; no firm D call. The V end lost 2 bases, the J end lost 0 bases, and 14 bases lay between the germline ends. Germline V lookup: CDR1 SGHDN, CDR2 FVKESK. The CDR3 consists of 17 residues. The CDR3 coding sequence is TGTGCCAGCAGCCAACTTCCGGGATATTATAGCAATCAGCCCCAGCATTTT. It encodes CASSQLPGYYSNQPQHF.

This clone was recorded a few times. The chain has TRBV12-2 and TRBJ2-3; the D call TRBD2 from the table was never checked on the DNA. TRBV12-2 is shown as a pseudogene. The CDR3 consists of 18 residues. This chain's CDR3 is CASRLIGGVAGATDTQYF. Written as DNA, the CDR3 is TGTGCAAGTCGCTTAATAGGGGGAGTAGCGGGGGCCACAGATACGCAGTATTTT.

The rearrangement links TRBV5-6 to TRBJ2-1; 8 bases line up with TRBD2. The CDR3 extends over 16 amino acids. V shed 0 bases and J 7 bases; nucleotides not matched to a gene: 9. Germline V lookup: CDR1 SGHDT, CDR2 YYEEEE. For the CDR3, the DNA is TGTGCCAGCAGCTTGGATCCTAGCGGGTTTCTGAATGAGCAGTTCTTC. It specifies CASSLDPSGFLNEQFF.

In this sample, this clone turned up a few times. The rearrangement uses TRBV6-5 and TRBJ2-2; D not certain. There are 12 residues in the CDR3. V was trimmed by 2 bases and J by 4 bases, leaving 2 bases between them. CDR1 and CDR2 from the germline V gene are MNHEY and SVGAGI. DNA for the CDR3: TGTGCCAGCAGTTACCCCACCGGGGAGCTGTTTTTT. It specifies CASSYPTGELFF.

The rearrangement links TRBV5-1 to TRBJ1-1, with 9 bases aligning to TRBD1. CDR1 and CDR2 (germline): SGHRS, YFSETQ. Trimming removed 6 bases from V and 8 bases from J; junction bases left unmatched: 5. The CDR3 has 12 residues. CDR3 sequence: CASKGQGGEAFF. The CDR3 bases are TGCGCCAGCAAGGGACAGGGAGGCGAAGCTTTCTTT.

This chain connects TRBV13 to TRBJ1-6; D is perhaps TRBD1 (6 bases). CDR3 length: 15 residues. V lost 3 bases, J lost 7 bases, and 13 bases lay in between. The germline CDR1 and CDR2 sequences are PRHDT and FYEKMQ (reference sequence). DNA for the CDR3: TGTGCCAGCAGCTTCAGGACAGCCCTCAATTCACCCCTCCACTTT. Translation: CASSFRTALNSPLHF. Using reference TRBV13 and TRBJ1-6 for the parts outside the CDR3, the full variable domain is AAGVIQSPRHLIKEKRETATLKCYPIPRHDTVYWYQQGPGQDPQFLISFYEKMQSDKGSIPDRFSAQQFSDYHSELNMSSLELGDSALYFCASSFRTALNSPLHFGNGTRLTVT.

This clone was counted once. V gene TRBV7-2 combines with J gene TRBJ2-5, with D maybe TRBD2 (5 bases). Germline V gene lookup returns CDR1 SGHTA and CDR2 FQGNSA. With 3 bases removed from V and 5 bases from J, the gap between germline ends came to 16 bases. This CDR3 is built from 15 residues. CDR3 loop: CASSLRTLGVETQYF. In DNA, the CDR3 is TGTGCCAGCAGCTTGCGGACCCTGGGAGTGGAGACCCAGTACTTC. Together with reference TRBV7-2 and TRBJ2-5, the CDR3 gives the full variable domain: GAGVSQSPSNKVTEKGKDVELRCDPISGHTALYWYRQSLGQGLEFLIYFQGNSAPDKSGLPSDRFSAERTGGSVSTLTIQRTQQEDSAVYLCASSLRTLGVETQYFGPGTRLLVL.

The chain joins TRBV7-3 to TRBJ1-1, with a weak D call TRBD1 (6 bases). Germline-derived CDR1 and CDR2 are SGHTA and FQGTGA. The CDR3 is made up of 14 amino acids. Trimming cost V 3 bases and J 4 bases, with 12 bases left between them. CDR3 protein: CASSFRGQGTEAFF. CDR3 sequence (DNA): TGTGCCAGCAGCTTTCGGGGGCAAGGCACTGAAGCTTTCTTT.

The chain employs TRBV6-5 and TRBJ1-1; TRBD1 aligns across 9 bases. The V segment lost 7 bases and the J segment 1 base; nucleotides outside the gene matches: 7. Germline loops: CDR1 MNHEY, CDR2 SVGAGI. The CDR3 contains 15 residues. CDR3 nucleotides: TGTGCCAGCATGGGACAGGGTCTGAGGAACACTGAAGCTTTCTTT. Amino acids: CASMGQGLRNTEAFF.